These 7 T cell receptor beta chains were all obtained from the same sample, sequenced in a study of cytomegalovirus exposure and HLA in healthy donors. Amplification used 60 Vbeta primers and 13 Jbeta primers. TCRdb's table, derived via immunoSEQ multiplex PCR, lists solely in-frame clones and lacks some. This sample has fewer than 130,000 clones, with roughly 69% found just once. Input material: PBMCs. These receptors were obtained from a man aged 25 to 40 in good health and CMV-seropositive.

The chain combines TRBV6-5 with TRBJ2-1, with a weak D call TRBD2 (6 bases). The CDR3 runs to 13 residues. The V gene lost 5 bases and the J gene lost 9 bases, with 14 bases spanning the gap. CDR1 MNHEY and CDR2 SVGAGI come from the germline V gene. The CDR3 bases are TGTGCCAGCAGTACCCACCTAGCGACTGAGCAGTTCTTC. This codes for CASSTHLATEQFF.

V and J are TRBV2 and TRBJ1-3; 10 bases are shared with TRBD1. The germline CDR1 and CDR2 sequences are SNHLY and FYNNEI. After removal of 2 bases from V and 6 bases from J, the junction contained 4 bases not matched to a gene. CDR3 length equals 15 residues. This chain's CDR3 is CASSEQGTGANTIYF. The CDR3 DNA reads as TGTGCCAGCAGTGAACAAGGGACAGGGGCAAACACCATATATTTT.

This chain links TRBV5-1 with TRBJ2-7; 8 nucleotides agree with TRBD2. The CDR3 is made up of 16 amino acids. CDR1 SGHRS and CDR2 YFSETQ come from the germline V gene. Trimming removed 2 bases from V and 0 bases from J; junction bases left unmatched: 7. CDR3 nucleotide sequence: TGCGCCAGCAGCTTCGACCCGGGACTAGGCTCCTACGAGCAGTACTTC. As protein: CASSFDPGLGSYEQYF.

The chain employs TRBV7-2 and TRBJ1-3; D gene unclear. Germline lookup yields CDR1 SGHTA and CDR2 FQGNSA. Trimming removed 0 bases at V and 0 bases at J, with 6 bases between. The CDR3 runs 15 residues. This chain's CDR3 is CASSLASRSGNTIYF. The CDR3 DNA reads TGTGCCAGCAGCTTAGCTAGCCGCTCTGGAAACACCATATATTTT.

The rearrangement uses TRBV5-1 and TRBJ2-1; TRBD1 is a possible D gene (5 bases). Germline V gene sequence: CDR1 SGHRS, CDR2 YFSETQ. The CDR3 totals 15 residues. Trimming took off 0 bases at V and 9 bases at J, with 16 bases between the two ends. The CDR3 is CASSLEGQGLGEQFF. CDR3 bases: TGCGCCAGCAGCTTGGAAGGTCAGGGATTGGGTGAGCAGTTCTTC.

The chain links TRBV18 to TRBJ2-7; TRBD2 is a possible D gene (6 bases). Trimming pared 3 bases from V and 1 base from J, leaving 10 bases between. The germline V gene encodes CDR1 KGHSH and CDR2 LQKENI. This CDR3 is 14 amino acids long. The CDR3 region is CASSPLGRSYEQYF. The CDR3 DNA reads as TGTGCCAGCTCACCCCTAGGGAGGTCCTACGAGCAGTACTTC.

In its sample, this clone was seen a few times. Here the CDR3 reads CASSLDRDTDTQYF. The CDR3 DNA reads as TGTGCCAGCAGCTTAGACAGGGACACAGATACGCAGTATTTT. The V gene is TRBV13, the J gene TRBJ2-3; a possible D gene is TRBD1 (6 bases). CDR3 length equals 14 residues. Germline CDR1 and CDR2: PRHDT and FYEKMQ (reference sequence). Trimming removed 1 base at V and 2 bases at J, with 7 bases between.